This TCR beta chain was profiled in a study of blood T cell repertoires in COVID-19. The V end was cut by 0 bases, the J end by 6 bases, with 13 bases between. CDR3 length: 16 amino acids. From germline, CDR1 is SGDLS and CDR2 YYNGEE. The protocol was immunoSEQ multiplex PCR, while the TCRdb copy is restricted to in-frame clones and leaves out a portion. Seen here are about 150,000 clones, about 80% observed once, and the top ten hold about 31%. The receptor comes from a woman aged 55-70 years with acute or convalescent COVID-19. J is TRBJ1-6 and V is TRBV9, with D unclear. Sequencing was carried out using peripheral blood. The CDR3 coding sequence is TGTGCCAGCAGCGTAGAACCGGGTCCCTCTAATTCACCCCTCCACTTT. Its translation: CASSVEPGPSNSPLHF.